This T cell receptor beta chain was sequenced in a study of blood T cell repertoires in COVID-19. About the study: Italy, Spain and the United States were the sources of the convalescent and acute COVID-19 samples. PBMCs, B-cell-depleted T cells, or T cells provided the cDNA or gDNA that made up the material.

V was cut by 0 bases and J by 8 bases, with 14 bases left in between. The CDR3 is 14 residues long. CDR1 is SGHRS, CDR2 YFSETQ, per germline. Original analysis: Estimation of nucleated cell counts relied on the amplification of reference gene primers. Produced via immunoSEQ multiplex PCR; TCRdb's table is partial and in-frame only. D and trimming were read from the DNA, whereas the V and J calls and clone size are those reported in that table. The sample contains 95,000 to 150,000 clones, 80% to 90% of which appear only once. The sequence came from a woman aged 45-60 years with acute or convalescent COVID-19. The chain has TRBV5-1 and TRBJ1-2; unclear D gene. Source material: peripheral blood. CDR3 region: CASSLESRSSGYTF. CDR3 in DNA: TGCGCCAGCAGCTTGGAGAGTCGATCGTCAGGCTACACCTTC.